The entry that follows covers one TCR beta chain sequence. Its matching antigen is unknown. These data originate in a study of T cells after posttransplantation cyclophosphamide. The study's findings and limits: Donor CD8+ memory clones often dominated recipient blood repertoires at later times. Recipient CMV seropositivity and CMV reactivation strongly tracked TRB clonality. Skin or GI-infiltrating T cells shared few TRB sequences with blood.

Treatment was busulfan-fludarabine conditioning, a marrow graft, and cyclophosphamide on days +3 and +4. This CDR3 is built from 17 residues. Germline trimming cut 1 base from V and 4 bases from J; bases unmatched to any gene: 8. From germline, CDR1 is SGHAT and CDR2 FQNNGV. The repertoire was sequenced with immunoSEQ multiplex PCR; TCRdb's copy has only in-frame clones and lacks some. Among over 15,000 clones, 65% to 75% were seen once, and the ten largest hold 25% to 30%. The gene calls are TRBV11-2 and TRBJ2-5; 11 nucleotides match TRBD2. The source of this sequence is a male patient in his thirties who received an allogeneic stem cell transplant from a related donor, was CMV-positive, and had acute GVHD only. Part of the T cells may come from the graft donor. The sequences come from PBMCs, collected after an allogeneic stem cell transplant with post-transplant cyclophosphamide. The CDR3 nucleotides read TGTGCCAGCAGCTTAGGGGTACTAGCGGGGGAAACAGAGACCCAGTACTTC. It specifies CASSLGVLAGETETQYF.